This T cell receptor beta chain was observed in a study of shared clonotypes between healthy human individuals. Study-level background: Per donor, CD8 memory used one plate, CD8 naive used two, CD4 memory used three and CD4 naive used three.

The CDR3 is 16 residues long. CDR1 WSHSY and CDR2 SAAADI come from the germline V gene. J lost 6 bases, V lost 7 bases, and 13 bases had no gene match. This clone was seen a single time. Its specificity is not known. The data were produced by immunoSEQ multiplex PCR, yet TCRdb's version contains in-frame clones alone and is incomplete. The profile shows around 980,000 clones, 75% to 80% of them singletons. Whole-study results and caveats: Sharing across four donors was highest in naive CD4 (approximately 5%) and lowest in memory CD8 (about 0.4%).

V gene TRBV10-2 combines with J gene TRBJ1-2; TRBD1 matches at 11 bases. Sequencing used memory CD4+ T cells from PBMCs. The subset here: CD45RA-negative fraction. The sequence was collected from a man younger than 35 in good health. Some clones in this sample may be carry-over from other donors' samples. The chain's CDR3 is CASTPRWTGGENGYTF. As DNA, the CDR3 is TGCGCCAGCACCCCGAGGTGGACAGGGGGCGAAAATGGCTACACCTTC.